Each of the 27 T cell receptor beta chains below was sequenced from the same sample in a study of response to subunit inactivated influenza vaccine. Each CDR3 protein gets one entry after TCRdb re-called the RT-PCR reads with MiXCR. The sample holds 400,000 to 650,000 distinct CDR3 sequences; more than 7% are singletons and the top ten take around 12%. The material sequenced was PBMCs from blood, taken less than 30 months after vaccination. The source is a man aged 50 to 75 who received an inactivated influenza vaccine.

This clonotype occurred a few times. The chain links TRBV25-1 to TRBJ1-2; 9 nucleotides line up with TRBD1. Germline CDR1 and CDR2: MGHDK and SYGVNS. The V and J ends lost 4 bases and 4 bases, in that order; junction bases with no gene match: 4. The CDR3 consists of 14 residues. CDR3: CASSGDRDRYGYTF. The CDR3 DNA is TGTGCCAGCAGTGGGGACAGGGATCGCTATGGCTACACCTTC.

The rearrangement links TRBV18 to TRBJ1-1, with a possible D match to TRBD1 (5 bases). The CDR3 runs 13 residues. Germline CDR1 KGHSH, CDR2 LQKENI. Trimming stripped 2 bases from V and 7 bases from J, with 11 bases between. CDR3 nucleotide sequence: TGTGCCAGCTCACCAGGGGCGACGGATGAAGCTTTCTTT. The encoded protein is CASSPGATDEAFF.

The chain combines TRBV28 with TRBJ1-5; TRBD1 matches at 8 bases. The V gene's germline CDR1 is MDHEN and CDR2 SYDVKM. V gave up 3 bases and J gave up 7 bases; unmatched junction bases: 5. The CDR3 has 14 residues. Here the CDR3 reads CASSFRQGLQPQHF. CDR3 in DNA: TGTGCCAGCAGTTTTCGACAGGGGTTACAGCCCCAGCATTTT.

In this sample, this clonotype turned up many times. The chain couples TRBV7-3 to TRBJ2-2; 7 bases map to TRBD1. This CDR3 has 16 amino acids. V dropped 4 bases and J dropped 2; count of bases not matched to a gene: 7. Germline loops: CDR1 SGHTA, CDR2 FQGTGA. The CDR3 protein is CASSYRGSRNTGELFF. CDR3 sequence (DNA): TGTGCCAGCAGCTACAGGGGAAGCAGAAACACCGGGGAGCTGTTTTTT.

This clonotype was detected ten times or more. The rearrangement links TRBV20-1 to TRBJ1-1, with D unclear. Germline V CDR1 and CDR2: DFQATT, SNEGSKA (reference sequence). There are 13 residues in the CDR3. V lost 3 bases and J lost 0, with 8 bases in between. CDR3 amino acids: CSARAAMNTEAFF. The DNA of the CDR3 is TGCAGTGCTAGGGCCGCAATGAACACTGAAGCTTTCTTT.

In its sample, this clonotype was seen many times. CDR3 loop: CSARSSGVSYNEQFF. Written as DNA, the CDR3 is TGCAGTGCTAGATCTAGCGGGGTCTCCTACAATGAGCAGTTCTTC. V is TRBV20-1 and J is TRBJ2-1; 9 bases match TRBD2. J lost 0 bases, V lost 2 bases, and 2 bases had no gene match. The CDR3 covers 15 residues. Germline V gene sequence: CDR1 DFQATT, CDR2 SNEGSKA (reference sequence).

Only one count was recorded for this clonotype. A junction boundary mismatches the germline segment, possibly from a read error. The chain carries TRBV28 and TRBJ2-3; 7 positions match TRBD1. Germline CDR1 and CDR2: MDHEN and SYDVKM. CDR3 size: 19 residues. The CDR3 spells CASSWTGTARAVRTDKQYF. The CDR3 coding sequence is TGTGCCAGCAGCTGGACCGGGACAGCAAGGGCCGTACGCACAGATAAGCAGTATTTT.

Note on this clonotype: A read error may be the cause here, since a much bigger clone is one base away. The DNA for the CDR3 is TGTGCCAGCAGCCAAGATCTGCAGGTTAGGGAGCAGTACTTC. It codes for CASSQDLQVREQYF. The chain joins TRBV4-2 to TRBJ2-7, with D unclear. The CDR3 loop spans 14 amino acids. Between the trimmed V and J ends, which lost 0 bases and 7 bases, there was a span of 13 bases. Germline V gives CDR1 LGHNA, CDR2 YNFKEQ.

The sample holds many counts of this clonotype. The rearrangement links TRBV7-8 to TRBJ2-3; 7 bases are a match to TRBD1. Germline values: CDR1 SGHVS, CDR2 FQNEAQ. V shed 4 bases, J shed 4 bases, and the junction held 5 bases outside the gene matches. The CDR3 is made up of 14 amino acids. As DNA, the CDR3 is TGTGCCAGCAGCTCCCTGAGGGGGCCAGATACGCAGTATTTT. Protein product: CASSSLRGPDTQYF. The variable domain in full, with the rest retrieved from reference TRBV7-8 and TRBJ2-3, is GAGVSQSPRYKVAKRGQDVALRCDPISGHVSLFWYQQALGQGPEFLTYFQNEAQLDKSGLPSDRFFAERPEGSVSTLKIQRTQQEDSAVYLCASSSLRGPDTQYFGPGTRLTVL.

The J gene is TRBJ2-5, the V gene TRBV5-1, with D perhaps matching TRBD2 (7 bases). Trimming left V 1 base short and J 10 bases short, with 23 bases between. The CDR3 covers 16 residues. Germline loops: CDR1 SGHRS, CDR2 YFSETQ. DNA for the CDR3: TGCGCCAGCAGCTTGAACGTTGGCGGGGGCCAAAAGGACCAGTACTTC. Protein sequence: CASSLNVGGGQKDQYF.

The gene calls are TRBV10-3 and TRBJ2-3; D gene ambiguous. The V and J ends lost 10 bases and 4 bases respectively, with 12 bases between them. The CDR3 is made up of 12 amino acids. Per the germline V gene, CDR1 is ENHRY and CDR2 is SYGVKD. For the CDR3, the DNA is TGTGCCACCGCACAAGGACCAGATACGCAGTATTTT. Amino acids: CATAQGPDTQYF.

V usage is TRBV28 and J usage is TRBJ2-1, with a possible D match to TRBD2 (7 bases). Trimming cost V 5 bases and J 4 bases, with 18 bases left between them. The CDR3 is made up of 16 amino acids. Germline CDR1 and CDR2: MDHEN and SYDVKM. CDR3 nucleotides: TGTGCCAGCAGTCCAACCACAGGGAGGGGTTACAATGAGCAGTTCTTC. Translating it yields CASSPTTGRGYNEQFF. The whole variable domain, remainder taken from reference TRBV28 and TRBJ2-1, is DVKVTQSSRYLVKRTGEKVFLECVQDMDHENMFWYRQDPGLGLRLIYFSYDVKMKEKGDIPEGYSVSREKKERFSLILESASTNQTSMYLCASSPTTGRGYNEQFFGPGTRLTVL.

The chain carries TRBV3-1 and TRBJ2-2; D is unclear. V was pared by 0 bases and J by 1 base, with 6 bases between. CDR1 and CDR2 (germline): LGHDT, YNNKEL (reference sequence). This CDR3 region has 15 residues. CDR3 bases: TGTGCCAGCAGCCAAGACCACCTGAACACCGGGGAGCTGTTTTTT. Translation gives CASSQDHLNTGELFF.

The chain joins TRBV7-9 to TRBJ2-2; 8 nucleotides agree with TRBD1. V lost 5 bases and J lost 1; bases outside the gene matches: 6. Looked up from germline, CDR1 is SEHNR and CDR2 is FQNEAQ (reference sequence). The CDR3 contains 16 residues. CDR3 in DNA: TGTGCCAGCAGCGCCGGGACAGGATGGAACACCGGGGAGCTGTTTTTT. Amino acid sequence: CASSAGTGWNTGELFF.

This clonotype was seen at least ten times. The chain joins TRBV20-1 to TRBJ2-1, with 7 nucleotides matching TRBD2. The V segment lost 3 bases and the J segment 3 bases; nucleotides outside the gene matches: 5. The CDR3 is made up of 14 amino acids. Germline V gene lookup returns CDR1 DFQATT and CDR2 SNEGSKA (reference sequence). The CDR3 DNA is TGCAGTGCTAGTGGGGCGGGAGTCTACAATGAGCAGTTCTTC. This gives the protein CSASGAGVYNEQFF.

The chain is built from TRBV20-1 and TRBJ2-7, with TRBD2 matching 10 bases. CDR1 DFQATT and CDR2 SNEGSKA come from the germline V gene (reference sequence). The CDR3 runs to 16 residues. V shed 0 bases and J 7 bases; nucleotides not matched to a gene: 12. The CDR3 DNA is TGCAGTGCTAGAGATGGTCCTAGCGGGAGATTCCGGGAGCAGTACTTC. Encoded protein: CSARDGPSGRFREQYF.

This clonotype was observed at least ten times. The chain is built from TRBV5-1 and TRBJ2-2; D might be TRBD2 (6 bases). The V gene lost 0 bases and the J gene lost 0 bases, with 12 bases spanning the gap. From germline, CDR1 is SGHRS and CDR2 YFSETQ. This CDR3 is 17 amino acids long. Here the CDR3 reads CASSLVRGPTNTGELFF. In DNA form, the CDR3 reads TGCGCCAGCAGCTTGGTGCGGGGACCTACGAACACCGGGGAGCTGTTTTTT.

This clonotype occurred a few times. The chain recombines TRBV2 with TRBJ2-1; no clear D gene. CDR1 SNHLY and CDR2 FYNNEI come from the germline V gene. The CDR3 has 18 amino acids. Trimming removed 2 bases from V and 0 bases from J, with 17 bases in between. CDR3: CASSEPPRGPSSYNEQFF. The CDR3 coding sequence is TGTGCCAGCAGTGAACCCCCCCGTGGTCCCAGCTCCTACAATGAGCAGTTCTTC.

The J gene is TRBJ2-7, the V gene TRBV3-1, with TRBD2 matching over 9 bases. CDR1 LGHDT and CDR2 YNNKEL come from the germline V gene (reference sequence). The V gene end was trimmed by 0 bases and the J gene end by 3 bases; junction bases not matched to a gene: 6. The CDR3 has 16 residues. The CDR3 nucleotides are TGTGCCAGCAGCCAAGATTCTAGCGGGGATTTCTACGAGCAGTACTTC. This codes for CASSQDSSGDFYEQYF.

At least ten counts were recorded for this clonotype. The V and J genes are TRBV10-3 and TRBJ2-1; possibly TRBD1 for D (5 bases). Germline CDR1 is ENHRY and CDR2 is SYGVKD. V lost 6 bases to trimming and J lost 8 bases, with 20 bases between them. CDR3 length equals 15 residues. The CDR3 region is CAIRPDGARADEQFF. In nucleotides, the CDR3 is TGTGCCATCAGACCCGATGGGGCTCGGGCGGATGAGCAGTTCTTC.

The table lists this clonotype with many counts. The genes are TRBV7-9 and TRBJ1-1; D unclear. Trimming removed 4 bases at V and 0 bases at J, with 18 bases between. The CDR3 is made up of 17 amino acids. The V gene's germline CDR1 is SEHNR and CDR2 FQNEAQ (reference sequence). The CDR3 DNA reads TGTGCCAGCAGCTCCGCTGGGCTGAGACGCATGAACACTGAAGCTTTCTTT. It specifies CASSSAGLRRMNTEAFF.

The V gene is TRBV29-1, the J gene TRBJ2-3; no clear D gene. V was clipped by 4 bases and J by 1 base, with 12 bases between them. This CDR3 spans 14 amino acids. Germline-derived CDR1 and CDR2 are SQVTM and ANQGSEA. The CDR3 spells CSVAGPGRTDTQYF. As DNA, the CDR3 is TGCAGCGTTGCGGGTCCAGGCCGCACAGATACGCAGTATTTT.

The chain joins TRBV11-1 to TRBJ2-3, with a possible D match to TRBD2 (5 bases). This CDR3 is built from 16 residues. Germline CDR1 SGHAT, CDR2 FQDESV (reference sequence). V was cut by 3 bases and J by 2 bases, with 15 bases left in between. The CDR3 is CASSLKREAITDTQYF. CDR3 nucleotide sequence: TGTGCCAGCAGCTTGAAACGGGAAGCCATCACAGATACGCAGTATTTT.

This clonotype has more than one count but fewer than ten. This sequence joins TRBV7-3 and TRBJ2-6, with a possible D match to TRBD2 (5 bases). The length of the CDR3 is 16 residues. Germline CDR1 and CDR2: SGHTA and FQGTGA. Between the trimmed V and J ends, which lost 5 bases and 0 bases, there was a span of 11 bases. This CDR3 reads CASSPEGSSGANVLTF. CDR3 nucleotides: TGTGCCAGCAGCCCCGAAGGGAGCTCTGGGGCCAACGTCCTGACTTTC.

This clonotype showed up just a few times. The V gene is TRBV24-1, the J gene TRBJ2-3, with D possibly being TRBD1 (6 bases). The V gene's germline CDR1 is KGHDR and CDR2 SFDVKD. CDR3 length: 15 amino acids. Trimming stripped 0 bases from V and 4 bases from J, with 10 bases between. CDR3 amino acids: CATSDLMQGSDTQYF. In DNA, the CDR3 is TGTGCCACCAGTGATTTGATGCAGGGGTCAGATACGCAGTATTTT.

To note about this clonotype: This may stem from a read error, because a much larger clone lies one nucleotide away. The chain uses TRBV12-3 or TRBV12-4 and TRBJ1-2; the D gene is possibly TRBD1 (6 bases). CDR3 length equals 14 residues. The V and J ends lost 6 bases and 7 bases respectively, with 18 bases between them. The CDR3 loop reads CASRAVKGVSGYTF. CDR3 in DNA: TGTGCCAGCAGGGCCGTGAAGGGGGTCTCTGGCTACACCTTC.

Only a few counts were recorded for this clonotype. V gene TRBV12-3 or TRBV12-4 combines with J gene TRBJ1-5, with no clear D. The CDR3 is 14 residues long. V shed 3 bases and J shed 0 bases, with 6 bases lying between them. The CDR3 sequence: CASSFLASNQPQHF. CDR3 in DNA: TGTGCCAGCAGTTTTTTGGCTAGCAATCAGCCCCAGCATTTT.